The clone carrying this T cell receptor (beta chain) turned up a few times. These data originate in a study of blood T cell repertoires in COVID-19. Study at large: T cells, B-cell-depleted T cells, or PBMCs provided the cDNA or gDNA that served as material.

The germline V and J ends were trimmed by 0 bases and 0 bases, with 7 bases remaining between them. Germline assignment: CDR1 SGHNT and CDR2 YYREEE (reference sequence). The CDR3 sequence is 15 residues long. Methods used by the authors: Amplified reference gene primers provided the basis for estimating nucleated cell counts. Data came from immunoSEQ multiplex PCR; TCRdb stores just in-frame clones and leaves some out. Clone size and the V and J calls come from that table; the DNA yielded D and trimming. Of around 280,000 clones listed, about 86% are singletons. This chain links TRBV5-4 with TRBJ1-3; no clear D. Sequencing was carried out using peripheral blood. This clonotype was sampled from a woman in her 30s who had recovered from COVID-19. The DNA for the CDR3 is TGTGCCAGCAGCTTGGAACCGAGCTCTGGAAACACCATATATTTT. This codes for CASSLEPSSGNTIYF.